Listed below are T cell receptor beta chains from one sample, sequenced in a study of blood T cell repertoires in COVID-19. Repertoires were generated with immunoSEQ multiplex PCR, while TCRdb's copy carries only in-frame clones and drops some. The repertoire has about 200,000 clones, around nine tenths of them found once; the top ten carry 15% to 20%. Sequencing input: peripheral blood. These receptors originate from a man aged 45 to 65 with COVID-19, enrolled during active disease. Both conserved end residues are part of each CDR3. A D gene is named only where the DNA matches it firmly. Rows give clone size only sometimes, using once, few, many, or a class for an expanded clone.

J gene,V gene,clone size,D gene,CDR3 protein,CDR3 DNA
TRBJ1-6,TRBV6-5,NA,NA,CASIRDNSYNSPLHF,TGTGCCAGCATAAGGGACAACTCCTATAATTCACCCCTCCACTTT
TRBJ2-5,TRBV7-2,NA,TRBD1,CASSLLDRGSETQYF,TGTGCCAGCAGCTTACTGGACAGGGGGAGCGAGACCCAGTACTTC
TRBJ2-5,TRBV30,NA,NA,CAWSVVTGNGQETQYF,TGTGCCTGGAGTGTCGTAACAGGGAATGGCCAAGAGACCCAGTACTTC
TRBJ2-7,TRBV12-3/TRBV12-4,NA,NA,CASSLLRLEQYF,TGTGCCAGCAGTTTACTGCGGCTCGAGCAGTACTTC
TRBJ2-5,TRBV5-4,NA,NA,CASSSQDQETQYF,TGTGCCAGCAGCTCACAGGACCAAGAGACCCAGTACTTC
TRBJ1-2,TRBV7-2,few,NA,CASRLPVVADGYTF,TGTGCCAGCAGATTACCCGTGGTAGCCGATGGCTACACCTTC
TRBJ2-7,TRBV5-1,NA,TRBD1,CASSLWGDRYYEQYF,TGCGCCAGCAGCTTGTGGGGGGACAGGTACTACGAGCAGTACTTC
TRBJ1-1,TRBV7-3,NA,NA,CASSQLPSGTEAFF,TGTGCCAGCAGCCAACTACCCTCAGGGACTGAAGCTTTCTTT
TRBJ2-5,TRBV5-4,NA,TRBD2,CASNPGLAGGGETQYF,TGTGCCAGCAACCCGGGACTAGCGGGGGGCGGGGAGACCCAGTACTTC
TRBJ2-1,TRBV2,NA,TRBD2,CASSVLSGSQNEQFF,TGTGCCAGCAGCGTTTTGAGCGGGAGTCAAAATGAGCAGTTCTTC
TRBJ2-7,TRBV6-1,NA,NA,CASSDGPSYEQYF,TGTGCCAGCAGTGATGGGCCATCCTACGAGCAGTACTTC
TRBJ2-7,TRBV4-1,NA,NA,CASSQVAGQGTYEQYF,TGCGCCAGCAGCCAAGTGGCAGGGCAGGGGACCTACGAGCAGTACTTC